The 31 T cell receptor beta chains below come from one sample, sequenced in a study of blood T cell repertoires in COVID-19. Sequencing used immunoSEQ multiplex PCR; TCRdb keeps in-frame clones, though not all of them. This table holds around 61,000 clones, around 80% found once. Sequenced sample: peripheral blood. These receptors originate from a man of 80 years or more with acute or convalescent COVID-19.

The CDR3 protein is CASSNRSPFNSNQPQHF. The CDR3, as DNA: TGTGCCAGTAGTAACAGAAGCCCCTTTAATAGCAATCAGCCCCAGCATTTT. The chain carries TRBV19 and TRBJ1-5; D gene ambiguous. Trimming removed 4 bases at V and 0 bases at J, with 16 bases between. CDR3 length: 17 residues. CDR1 and CDR2 from the germline V gene are LNHDA and SQIVND (reference sequence). Supplemented by reference TRBV19 and TRBJ1-5, the full variable domain reads DGGITQSPKYLFRKEGQNVTLSCEQNLNHDAMYWYRQDPGQGLRLIYYSQIVNDFQKGDIAEGYSVSREKKESFPLTVTSAQKNPTAFYLCASSNRSPFNSNQPQHFGDGTRLSIL.

The rearrangement links TRBV6-2 or TRBV6-3 to TRBJ2-2; a weak D match, TRBD1 (6 bases). Germline values: CDR1 MNHEY, CDR2 SVGEGT. CDR3 size: 17 residues. V lost 5 bases to trimming and J lost 2 bases, with 18 bases between them. The CDR3: CASSPKSGQLNTGELFF. The CDR3 bases are TGTGCCAGCAGTCCCAAAAGTGGACAGCTAAACACCGGGGAGCTGTTTTTT.

The rearrangement links TRBV18 to TRBJ2-1, with D perhaps matching TRBD2 (6 bases). The CDR3 spans 17 residues. CDR1 and CDR2 from the germline V gene are KGHSH and LQKENI. V lost 5 bases and J lost 4, with 21 bases in between. The CDR3 protein is CASSSPSAYVSYNEQFF. CDR3 DNA: TGTGCCAGCTCATCCCCTAGCGCATACGTTTCTTACAATGAGCAGTTCTTC.

A note on this clone: Within the sample, other DNA sequences also encode this same CDR3. This sequence joins TRBV3-1 (or the pseudogene TRBV3-2) and TRBJ1-5; D remains ambiguous. Trimming removed 0 bases from V and 5 bases from J, with 5 bases in between. Germline V CDR1 and CDR2: LGHDT, YNNKEL (reference sequence). The CDR3 has 13 amino acids. For the CDR3, the DNA is TGTGCCAGCAGCCAAGATCGGGATCAGCCCCAGCATTTT. This translates into CASSQDRDQPQHF.

In this sample, this clone turned up a few times. The rearrangement uses TRBV20-1 and TRBJ2-7; D is possibly TRBD2 (6 bases). V was shortened by 5 bases and J by 5 bases, with 10 bases between the two germline ends. This CDR3 region has 11 residues. Germline CDR1 is DFQATT and CDR2 is SNEGSKA (reference sequence). This chain's CDR3 is CSADGRNEQYF. The CDR3 coding sequence is TGCAGTGCTGATGGGAGGAACGAGCAGTACTTC.

This sequence joins TRBV30 and TRBJ1-1; D gene unclear. The CDR3 is made up of 14 amino acids. Germline V gene sequence: CDR1 GTSNPN, CDR2 SVGIG (reference sequence). Trimming stripped 3 bases from V and 4 bases from J, with 15 bases between. CDR3 nucleotides: TGTGCCTGGAGCGGACGAGGGAGAATCACTGAAGCTTTCTTT. It encodes CAWSGRGRITEAFF.

The chain employs TRBV5-6 and TRBJ1-4; 10 positions match TRBD1. This CDR3 has 18 residues. After removal of 0 bases from V and 4 bases from J, the junction contained 9 bases not matched to a gene. The germline CDR1 and CDR2 sequences are SGHDT and YYEEEE. CDR3 loop: CASSLGTGTGVLNEKLFF. CDR3 nucleotides: TGTGCCAGCAGCTTGGGCACCGGGACAGGGGTCCTTAATGAAAAACTGTTTTTT.

The V and J genes are TRBV28 and TRBJ2-5; D is perhaps TRBD1 (5 bases). Germline loops: CDR1 MDHEN, CDR2 SYDVKM. There are 17 residues in the CDR3. The V and J ends lost 2 bases and 4 bases respectively, with 20 bases between them. In nucleotides, the CDR3 is TGTGCCAGCAGTTTAAGGGGCAAGGGGAACCCCCCAGAGACCCAGTACTTC. Amino acid sequence: CASSLRGKGNPPETQYF.

Only a few counts were recorded for this clone. J is TRBJ2-5 and V is TRBV7-2; 7 positions match TRBD2. CDR1 SGHTA and CDR2 FQGNSA come from the germline V gene. The CDR3 has 14 amino acids. V lost 5 bases and J lost 4; bases outside the gene matches: 7. DNA for the CDR3: TGTGCCAGCAGCCCCTGGGGGAGGGGAGAGACCCAGTACTTC. Amino acid sequence: CASSPWGRGETQYF.

In its sample, this clone was seen a few times. J is TRBJ1-6 and V is TRBV14, with 7 bases identical to TRBD1. The germline V gene has CDR1 SGHDN and CDR2 FVKESK. J gave up 7 bases and V 4 bases, and 1 base lay outside the gene matches. CDR3 length: 13 amino acids. The CDR3 loop reads CASSRDRNSPLHF. CDR3 nucleotide sequence: TGTGCCAGCAGCCGGGACAGAAATTCACCCCTCCACTTT.

The chain links TRBV5-8 to TRBJ2-5, with D perhaps matching TRBD1 (7 bases). With 2 bases removed from V and 2 bases from J, the gap between germline ends came to 13 bases. In germline, CDR1 is SGHTS, CDR2 YDEGEE. This CDR3 spans 15 amino acids. The CDR3 here is CASSFWPGGQETQYF. The CDR3 bases are TGTGCCAGCAGCTTTTGGCCAGGGGGGCAAGAGACCCAGTACTTC.

V is TRBV28 and J is TRBJ2-7, with 8 bases that match TRBD2. Trimming cost V 5 bases and J 6 bases; bases outside gene matches: 12. Germline-derived CDR1 and CDR2 are MDHEN and SYDVKM. The CDR3 runs to 15 residues. The CDR3 spells CASSRPRAGAIEQYF. The CDR3 DNA is TGTGCCAGCAGTCGTCCCAGAGCGGGAGCAATCGAGCAGTACTTC.

The rearrangement joins TRBV18 to TRBJ2-5; D might be TRBD2 (5 bases). Germline V gene lookup returns CDR1 KGHSH and CDR2 LQKENI. The V end was cut by 6 bases, the J end by 5 bases, with 16 bases between. The CDR3 is 14 residues long. In nucleotides, the CDR3 is TGTGCCAGCTCCCAGGAGGTTGCAGCGGAGACCCAGTACTTC. Protein sequence: CASSQEVAAETQYF.

The rearrangement joins TRBV6-5 to TRBJ2-4, with D perhaps TRBD1 (5 bases). Trimming took off 2 bases at V and 3 bases at J, with 11 bases between the two ends. CDR1 MNHEY and CDR2 SVGAGI come from the germline V gene. The CDR3 spans 15 residues. The CDR3 reads CASSYADNLKNIQYF. Here the CDR3 DNA reads TGTGCCAGCAGTTACGCGGACAACCTCAAAAACATTCAGTACTTC.

The chain employs TRBV4-2 and TRBJ2-1; possibly TRBD2 for D (5 bases). CDR1 is LGHNA and CDR2 is YNFKEQ in the germline V gene. V was clipped by 4 bases and J by 0 bases, with 7 bases between them. The CDR3 has 14 residues. The CDR3 reads CASSPGVSYNEQFF. In DNA, the CDR3 is TGTGCCAGCAGCCCCGGGGTCTCCTACAATGAGCAGTTCTTC.

The chain employs TRBV9 and TRBJ1-1, with D unclear. From germline, CDR1 is SGDLS and CDR2 YYNGEE. This CDR3 has 14 residues. V dropped 3 bases and J dropped 0 bases, with 9 bases sitting between them. The CDR3 reads CASSEGGMNTEAFF. CDR3 in DNA: TGTGCCAGCAGCGAAGGAGGGATGAACACTGAAGCTTTCTTT.

The chain couples TRBV6-5 to TRBJ1-3; 7 bases align to TRBD1. CDR3 length: 16 amino acids. The germline V gene encodes CDR1 MNHEY and CDR2 SVGAGI. With 0 bases clipped from V and 3 bases from J, the junction kept 5 bases outside the gene matches. CDR3 nucleotides: TGTGCCAGCAGTTACTCTAGGGGGCCGAATGGAAACACCATATATTTT. Translating gives CASSYSRGPNGNTIYF.

The chain joins TRBV2 to TRBJ1-6; D is undetermined. CDR1 is SNHLY, CDR2 FYNNEI, per germline. This CDR3 is built from 13 residues. V was trimmed by 0 bases and J by 15 bases, leaving 12 bases between them. For the CDR3, the DNA is TGTGCCAGCAGTGAAGCGCTAACAGACGGCCTCCACTTT. Translating gives CASSEALTDGLHF.

This clone was recorded a few times. The chain employs TRBV5-1 and TRBJ2-7; TRBD1 agrees at 9 bases. The CDR3 has 15 amino acids. The germline CDR1 and CDR2 sequences are SGHRS and YFSETQ. J was trimmed by 9 bases and V by 1 base; bases with no gene match: 11. As DNA, the CDR3 is TGCGCCAGCAGCTTGTCCGGGACAGGGAGTTTCGGGCAGTACTTC. Its translation: CASSLSGTGSFGQYF.

The CDR3 loop reads CAISGAPRRRQAYEQYF. CDR3 in DNA: TGTGCCATCAGTGGGGCCCCCAGACGTAGACAGGCCTACGAGCAGTACTTC. V usage is TRBV10-3 and J usage is TRBJ2-7; perhaps TRBD1 as D (6 bases). This CDR3 comprises 17 residues. V was clipped by 4 bases and J by 2 bases, with 21 bases between them. The V gene's germline CDR1 is ENHRY and CDR2 SYGVKD.

This clone has just a few counts. The gene calls are TRBV7-2 and TRBJ2-7; 8 positions agree with TRBD2. Looked up from germline, CDR1 is SGHTA and CDR2 is FQGNSA. The junction had 6 bases not matched to a gene; V was cut back by 5 bases and J by 0 bases. This CDR3 is built from 15 residues. The CDR3 loop reads CASSRGGIISYEQYF. CDR3 nucleotide sequence: TGTGCCAGCAGCCGGGGGGGAATAATCTCCTACGAGCAGTACTTC.

V usage is TRBV3-1 (or the pseudogene TRBV3-2) and J usage is TRBJ2-5; D is undetermined. Germline loops: CDR1 LGHDT, CDR2 YNNKEL (reference sequence). The CDR3 is 15 amino acids. Trimming pared 5 bases from V and 4 bases from J, leaving 17 bases between. The CDR3 nucleotides are TGTGCCAGCAGCAAAACTGGGTCTAGGCGAGAGACCCAGTACTTC. It translates to CASSKTGSRRETQYF.

The chain joins TRBV9 to TRBJ2-1, with 11 positions matching TRBD2. CDR1 is SGDLS and CDR2 is YYNGEE in the germline V gene. The CDR3 length is 17 residues. J was trimmed by 7 bases and V by 4 bases; bases with no gene match: 13. The CDR3 here is CASSPLRRASGRNEQFF. The CDR3 nucleotides read TGTGCCAGCAGCCCCCTGCGGAGGGCTAGCGGGAGGAATGAGCAGTTCTTC.

The V call is TRBV5-1, the J call TRBJ2-1; D gene unclear. The germline gives CDR1 SGHRS, CDR2 YFSETQ. V lost 0 bases, J lost 8 bases, and 6 bases lay in between. This CDR3 spans 12 amino acids. The CDR3 DNA reads TGCGCCAGCAGCTTGGTGGCTTATGAGCAGTTCTTC. It yields the protein CASSLVAYEQFF.

This clone was detected only a few times. The chain recombines TRBV10-3 with TRBJ2-1; 13 bases agree with TRBD2. V shed 4 bases and J 7 bases; nucleotides not matched to a gene: 1. The CDR3 is 14 amino acids. Germline CDR1 ENHRY, CDR2 SYGVKD. This CDR3 is CAISGGLAGNEQFF. In nucleotides, the CDR3 is TGTGCCATCAGTGGGGGACTAGCGGGGAATGAGCAGTTCTTC.

This rearrangement joins TRBV15 to TRBJ1-1; D perhaps matches TRBD1 (5 bases). Germline CDR1 reads LNHNV; CDR2 reads YYDKDF (reference sequence). V was trimmed by 0 bases and J by 0 bases, leaving 8 bases between them. The CDR3 loop spans 15 amino acids. The CDR3 bases are TGTGCCACCAGCAGAGACAGGGCCCTGAACACTGAAGCTTTCTTT. Amino acid sequence: CATSRDRALNTEAFF.

DNA of the CDR3: TGTGCCAGCACTAAAAGGGAGACCGGGGAGCTGTTTTTT. This encodes CASTKRETGELFF. This chain uses TRBV6-5 with TRBJ2-2; D may be TRBD2 (5 bases). V was clipped by 7 bases and J by 5 bases, with 11 bases between them. Germline loops: CDR1 MNHEY, CDR2 SVGAGI. The length of the CDR3 is 13 residues.

The chain uses TRBV5-1 and TRBJ1-1; possibly TRBD1 for D (5 bases). This CDR3 is 13 amino acids long. Germline values: CDR1 SGHRS, CDR2 YFSETQ. The V end lost 4 bases, the J end lost 3 bases, and 10 bases lay between the germline ends. In nucleotides, the CDR3 is TGCGCCAGCAGCCCCTGGGGGGACACTGAAGCTTTCTTT. Translated: CASSPWGDTEAFF.

This clone came up once. The chain employs TRBV19 and TRBJ2-4; 14 bases match TRBD2. CDR1 is LNHDA, CDR2 SQIVND, per germline (reference sequence). V dropped 0 bases and J dropped 11; count of bases not matched to a gene: 6. The CDR3 has 16 residues. CDR3 sequence reads: CASSIDGLAGGRLQYF. The CDR3 DNA reads as TGTGCCAGTAGTATAGATGGACTAGCGGGGGGCCGCCTTCAGTACTTC. Filled out from reference TRBV19 and TRBJ2-4, the complete variable domain reads DGGITQSPKYLFRKEGQNVTLSCEQNLNHDAMYWYRQDPGQGLRLIYYSQIVNDFQKGDIAEGYSVSREKKESFPLTVTSAQKNPTAFYLCASSIDGLAGGRLQYFGAGTRLSVL.

The rearrangement uses TRBV28 and TRBJ2-7, with 9 bases that match TRBD2. The CDR3 has 14 amino acids. The germline CDR1 and CDR2 sequences are MDHEN and SYDVKM. Germline trimming cut 8 bases from V and 5 bases from J; bases unmatched to any gene: 10. This CDR3 is CASGFSGRYHEQYF. In DNA, the CDR3 is TGTGCCAGCGGGTTTAGCGGGAGATACCACGAGCAGTACTTC.

This clone was seen just once. The chain links TRBV5-1 to TRBJ2-2; TRBD1 matches 9 bases. The length of the CDR3 is 16 residues. Germline V gene data show CDR1 as SGHRS and CDR2 as YFSETQ. With V trimmed by 0 bases and J by 2 bases, 2 bases remained unmatched. CDR3 in amino acids: CASSLEGQGNTGELFF. In nucleotides, the CDR3 is TGCGCCAGCAGCTTGGAGGGACAGGGAAACACCGGGGAGCTGTTTTTT.